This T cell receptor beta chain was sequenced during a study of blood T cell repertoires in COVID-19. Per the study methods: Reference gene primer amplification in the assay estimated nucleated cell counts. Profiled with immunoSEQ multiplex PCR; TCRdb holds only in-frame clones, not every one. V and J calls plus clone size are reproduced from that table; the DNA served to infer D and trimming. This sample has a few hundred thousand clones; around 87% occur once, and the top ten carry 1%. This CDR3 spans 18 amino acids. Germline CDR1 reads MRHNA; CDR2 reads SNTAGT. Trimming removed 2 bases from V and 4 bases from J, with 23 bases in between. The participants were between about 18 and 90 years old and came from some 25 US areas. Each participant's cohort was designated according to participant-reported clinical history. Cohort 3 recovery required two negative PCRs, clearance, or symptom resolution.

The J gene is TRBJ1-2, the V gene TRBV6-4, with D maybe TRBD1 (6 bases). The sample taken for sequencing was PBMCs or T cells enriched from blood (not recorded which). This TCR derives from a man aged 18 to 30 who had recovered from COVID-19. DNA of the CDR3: TGTGCCAGCAGTGACCGTCGAAACCCACAGGGAGTGGGCTATGGCTACACCTTC. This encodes CASSDRRNPQGVGYGYTF.